The sequence of this T cell receptor (beta chain) was determined in a study of blood T cell repertoires in COVID-19. About the research overall: The origin of the acute and convalescent COVID-19 samples was the United States, Italy and Spain. Sources were T cells, B-cell-depleted T cells, or PBMCs; the material itself was cDNA or gDNA.

As processed by the authors: Cell counts per sample came from amplifying reference gene primers. Here immunoSEQ multiplex PCR was the method, and the copy in TCRdb shows in-frame clones only, minus some. V, J and clone size derive from that table, while D and trimming were established from the DNA sequence. The profile shows some 90,000 clones, about 89% of them singletons. With 3 bases removed from V and 8 bases from J, the gap between germline ends came to 13 bases. Per germline, CDR1 SGHTA and CDR2 FQGTGA. This CDR3 is built from 13 residues. The origin of this receptor is a man aged 45-65 years with acute or convalescent COVID-19. Sequencing input: peripheral blood. J is TRBJ1-2 and V is TRBV7-3; D not certain. The CDR3 nucleotides are TGTGCCAGCAGCTTTACAGTCGTCTGGGGCTACACCTTC. Its protein product is CASSFTVVWGYTF.